The clone carrying this T cell receptor (beta chain) has more than one count but fewer than ten. The antigen remains undetermined. This sample is drawn from a study of identical twins. CDR3 size: 15 residues. The V gene's germline CDR1 is LNHNV and CDR2 YYDKDF (reference sequence). With V trimmed by 0 bases and J by 4 bases, 3 bases remained unmatched. Unique molecular identifiers were present on cDNA, and template switching added a universal primer site. TCRdb fed the 5' RACE reads into MiXCR, producing one record per CDR3 protein. Of around 490,000 distinct CDR3 sequences listed, around 15% are singletons. Findings and limits, study-wide: Abundant cord blood beta clonotypes carried fewer insertions; memory repertoires showed none. One should note that invariant MAIT and iNKT cells could partly confound zero-insertion analyses.

The same sample was also used in a study of yellow fever vaccine responses in identical twins.

The TCR sequence derives from a woman younger than 35 in good health. The sequencing sample was made of CD4+ T cells sorted from blood. The chain joins TRBV15 to TRBJ2-7; 10 bases align to TRBD2. The CDR3 sequence is CATSRDPSGRYEQYF. The CDR3 nucleotides read TGTGCCACCAGCAGAGATCCTAGCGGGAGATACGAGCAGTACTTC.